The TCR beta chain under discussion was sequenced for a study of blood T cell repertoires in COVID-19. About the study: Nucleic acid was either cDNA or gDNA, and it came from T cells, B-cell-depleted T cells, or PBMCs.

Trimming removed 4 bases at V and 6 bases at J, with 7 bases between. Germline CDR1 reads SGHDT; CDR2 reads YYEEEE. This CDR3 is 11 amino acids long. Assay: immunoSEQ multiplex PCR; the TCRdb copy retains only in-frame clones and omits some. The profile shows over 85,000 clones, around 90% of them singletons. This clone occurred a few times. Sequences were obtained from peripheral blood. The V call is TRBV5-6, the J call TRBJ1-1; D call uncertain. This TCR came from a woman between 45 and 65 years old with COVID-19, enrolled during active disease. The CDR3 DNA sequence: TGTGCCAGCAGCCGGTTTGCTGAAGCTTTCTTT. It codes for CASSRFAEAFF.